These 6 T cell receptor beta chains were all obtained from the same sample, sequenced in a study of tumor and adjacent non-tumor tissue in lung cancer. RNA was extracted from bulk tissue without any cell sorting. More than 3 cm separated this lung sample from the edge of the tumor. A modified ARM-PCR protocol with three rounds of nested PCR amplified TCRbeta. TCRdb ran MiXCR on the multiplex PCR reads and lists one entry per CDR3 protein. The table has more than 35,000 distinct CDR3 sequences, roughly 60% seen once; the top ten hold 15% to 20%. Sequenced material: distant non-tumor lung tissue. The receptors were sampled from a woman aged 40 to 50 with non-small cell lung cancer.

Comment on this clonotype: Compared with germline, one end of the junction differs, possibly owing to a read error. The chain employs TRBV10-2 and TRBJ1-4, with D hard to call. This CDR3 comprises 16 residues. Germline CDR1 WSHSY, CDR2 SAAADI. CDR3 loop: CTSSEDGSGTNEKLFF. CDR3 bases: TGCACCAGCAGTGAGGATGGCAGTGGAACTAATGAAAAACTGTTTTTT.

By its share, this clonotype is medium-sized. This chain links TRBV11-1 with TRBJ2-7; no definite D call. CDR3 length: 13 amino acids. The V gene lost 2 bases and the J gene lost 4 bases, with 9 bases spanning the gap. Germline CDR1 is SGHAT and CDR2 is FQDESV (reference sequence). For the CDR3, the DNA is TGTGCCAGCAGCTTAAGGACCGAGTACGAGCAGTACTTC. It is translated as CASSLRTEYEQYF.

Notes on this clonotype: A much larger clone is a single base away; this may be a read error. J is TRBJ2-7 and V is TRBV7-9; D is possibly TRBD1 (5 bases). The CDR3 loop spans 14 amino acids. Germline V gene sequence: CDR1 SEHNR, CDR2 FQNEAQ (reference sequence). The CDR3: CTSSLGDSLEGQYF. The CDR3 nucleotides read TGTACCAGCAGCTTAGGTGACAGCCTGGAAGGGCAGTACTTC.

To note about this clonotype: A read error may account for a junction end that differs from germline. This chain joins TRBV6-6 and TRBJ1-3; D call uncertain. The V gene's germline CDR1 is MNHNY and CDR2 SVGAGI (reference sequence). The CDR3 is 16 residues long. CDR3 nucleotide sequence: TGTGCCAGCAATTACGGCGGTCGGGAGATTGGACGCACCATATATTTT. Amino acid sequence: CASNYGGREIGRTIYF.

This clonotype was detected only once. This chain uses TRBV6-2 or TRBV6-3 with TRBJ2-7; TRBD1 might be the D (5 bases). The CDR3 has 16 residues. CDR1 MNHEY and CDR2 SVGEGT come from the germline V gene. Trimming pared 0 bases from V and 6 bases from J, leaving 18 bases between. The CDR3 DNA is TGTGCCAGCAGTTACTCGTCAGGGTCTATGGGTAGCGAGCAGTACTTC. Amino acid sequence: CASSYSSGSMGSEQYF.

As concerns this clonotype: It may be a read error: a sequence one base away is much more abundant. The chain combines TRBV5-4 with TRBJ2-4; a possible D gene is TRBD1 (6 bases). The CDR3 has 14 amino acids. The germline gives CDR1 SGHNT, CDR2 YYREEE (reference sequence). Written as DNA, the CDR3 is TGTGCCGGCAGCTTTTGGGGGCCCAAAAACATTCAGTACTTC. Its translation: CAGSFWGPKNIQYF.